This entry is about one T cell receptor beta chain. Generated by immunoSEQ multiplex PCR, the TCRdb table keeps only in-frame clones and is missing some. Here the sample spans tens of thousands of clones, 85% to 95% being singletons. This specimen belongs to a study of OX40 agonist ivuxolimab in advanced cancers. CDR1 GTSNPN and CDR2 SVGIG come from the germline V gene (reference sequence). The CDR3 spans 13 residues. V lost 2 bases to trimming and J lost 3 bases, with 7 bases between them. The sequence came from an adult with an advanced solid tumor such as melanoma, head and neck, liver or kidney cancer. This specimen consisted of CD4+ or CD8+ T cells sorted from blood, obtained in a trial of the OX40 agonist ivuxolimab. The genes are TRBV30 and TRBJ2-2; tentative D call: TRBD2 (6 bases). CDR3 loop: CAWSWGDTGELFF. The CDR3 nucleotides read TGTGCCTGGAGTTGGGGGGACACCGGGGAGCTGTTTTTT.